One and the same sample provided the 29 T cell receptor beta chains below, sequenced in a study of molecular identifiers for immune sequencing clone quantification (dated 2018 in TCRdb). Library generation was performed with PCR. The instrument given in TCRdb is NextSeq 500. TCRdb trimmed public reads at Q25 via fastp, called clones via MiXCR and kept in-frame beta chains. Each CDR3 protein gets just one entry, which takes the most common genes and DNA from the rows behind it. The sample has fewer than 350,000 distinct CDR3 sequences on record, about 22% of them singletons. The ten most abundant clones make up about 0.74% of the sample. Sequencing was carried out using naive CD8+ T cells from blood, with Jurkat cell RNA spiked in. Read against the paper, the sample's cell subset or site label means: FACS-sorted CD8+CD4-CCR7+CD45RA+ naive T cells. Receptor source: a human donor in good health. Some libraries in this study had Jurkat cell RNA spiked in.

Turning to this clonotype: A much larger clonotype is one base distant, so this may be a read error. V gene TRBV19 combines with J gene TRBJ2-3; D remains unclear. Germline values: CDR1 LNHDA, CDR2 SQIVND (reference sequence). The CDR3 sequence is 16 residues long. CDR3 loop: CASGISGLVSTDTQYF. The CDR3 DNA reads as TGTGCCAGTGGTATTTCAGGATTGGTTTCCACAGATACGCAGTATTTT.

The V and J genes are TRBV4-1 and TRBJ2-7, with D tentatively TRBD2 (7 bases). This CDR3 contains 14 residues. Germline V gene data show CDR1 as MGHRA and CDR2 as YSYEKL. Trimming shortened V by 1 base and J by 4 bases, and 11 bases separated the two germline ends. CDR3 loop: CASSQGGRGYEQYF. For the CDR3, the DNA is TGCGCCAGCAGCCAAGGGGGGCGGGGGTACGAGCAGTACTTC.

This clonotype has more than one count but fewer than ten. A much larger clone is a single base away; this may be a read error. The chain couples TRBV6-5 to TRBJ2-2; TRBD2 is a possible D gene (5 bases). The CDR3 sequence is 14 residues long. Germline CDR1 reads MNHEY; CDR2 reads SVGAGI. The DNA for the CDR3 is TGTGCCAGCAGTTACGGCAGTAACACCGGGGAGCTGTTATTT. Translated: CASSYGSNTGELLF.

This clonotype was observed a handful of times. The V gene is TRBV30, the J gene TRBJ2-6; the D gene is possibly TRBD2 (5 bases). CDR3 length: 16 residues. The V end lost 5 bases, the J end lost 0 bases, and 14 bases lay between the germline ends. The V gene's germline CDR1 is GTSNPN and CDR2 SVGIG (reference sequence). Here the CDR3 DNA reads TGTGCCTGGCAAGGCCCGGGATACTCTGGGGCCAACGTCCTGACTTTC. Protein product: CAWQGPGYSGANVLTF. Full variable domain (missing parts from reference TRBV30 and TRBJ2-6): SQTIHQWPATLVQPVGSPLSLECTVEGTSNPNLYWYRQAAGRGLQLLFYSVGIGQISSEVPQNLSASRPQDRQFILSSKKLLLSDSGFYLCAWQGPGYSGANVLTFGAGSRLTVL.

About this clonotype: The CDR3 carries no conserved terminal phenylalanine or tryptophan, so it likely arises from a read error. The chain joins TRBV7-2 to TRBJ2-3, with no clear D. Per the germline V gene, CDR1 is SGHTA and CDR2 is FQGNSA. Trimming took 1 base from V and 3 from J, leaving 5 bases between them. The CDR3 length is 13 residues. This CDR3 is CASSLVTTDTQYS. CDR3 DNA: TGTGCCAGCAGCTTAGTGACTACAGATACGCAGTATTCT.

The V gene is TRBV4-3, the J gene TRBJ1-2; D call uncertain. With 0 bases removed from V and 5 bases from J, the gap between germline ends came to 13 bases. There are 15 residues in the CDR3. CDR1 is LGHNA, CDR2 YSLEER, per germline. The CDR3 is CASSQDLGLGYGYTF. CDR3 sequence (DNA): TGCGCCAGCAGCCAAGATCTGGGCCTTGGATATGGCTACACCTTC.

V gene TRBV7-9 combines with J gene TRBJ2-5; D is ambiguous. The CDR3 extends over 15 amino acids. Trimming took off 4 bases at V and 4 bases at J, with 16 bases between the two ends. Per the germline V gene, CDR1 is SEHNR and CDR2 is FQNEAQ (reference sequence). As DNA, the CDR3 is TGTGCCAGCAGCTCGTCTCGATCAGGTGTAGAGACCCAGTACTTC. It yields the protein CASSSSRSGVETQYF.

This clonotype has just one count. The chain employs TRBV13 and TRBJ2-3, with 11 bases aligning to TRBD1. The V and J ends lost 5 bases and 1 base, in that order; junction bases with no gene match: 5. The CDR3 is 16 amino acids. Germline-derived CDR1 and CDR2 are PRHDT and FYEKMQ (reference sequence). The CDR3 here is CASSPGDRGGTDTQYF. CDR3 DNA: TGTGCCAGCAGCCCCGGGGACAGGGGGGGCACAGATACGCAGTATTTT.

This clonotype has a handful of counts. The chain is built from TRBV13 and TRBJ2-4; no clear D. This CDR3 region has 16 residues. Germline values: CDR1 PRHDT, CDR2 FYEKMQ (reference sequence). The ends were cut back, 4 bases at V and 3 bases at J, with 16 bases in the middle. This CDR3 is CASSSRTVEGKNIQYF. In DNA, the CDR3 is TGTGCCAGCAGCTCCCGGACGGTCGAAGGCAAAAACATTCAGTACTTC.

The genes are TRBV6-2 or TRBV6-3 and TRBJ2-7, with D possibly matching TRBD2 (6 bases). The CDR3 totals 17 residues. The V end lost 5 bases, the J end lost 0 bases, and 20 bases lay between the germline ends. From germline, CDR1 is MNHEY and CDR2 SVGEGT. CDR3 bases: TGTGCCAGCAGTGAGCTCCTAGCGCCGGTCTTCTCCTACGAGCAGTACTTC. Protein product: CASSELLAPVFSYEQYF.

V gene TRBV5-5 combines with J gene TRBJ2-7; a possible D gene is TRBD1 (6 bases). V lost 0 bases to trimming and J lost 2 bases, with 12 bases between them. Germline V gene data show CDR1 as SGHKS and CDR2 as YYEKEE (reference sequence). This CDR3 comprises 15 residues. The CDR3 protein is CASSLDRTATYEQYF. The CDR3 DNA reads as TGTGCCAGCAGCTTGGACCGGACAGCAACCTACGAGCAGTACTTC. The full variable domain, with the rest looked up from reference TRBV5-5 and TRBJ2-7, is DAGVTQSPTHLIKTRGQQVTLRCSPISGHKSVSWYQQVLGQGPQFIFQYYEKEERGRGNFPDRFSARQFPNYSSELNVNALLLGDSALYLCASSLDRTATYEQYFGPGTRLTVT.

Worth noting for this clonotype: Compared with germline, one end of the junction differs, possibly owing to a read error. The V call is TRBV12-5, the J call TRBJ1-2; D possibly corresponds to TRBD1 (6 bases). Germline CDR1 LGHNT, CDR2 FRNRAP. The CDR3 is 15 residues long. The CDR3 coding sequence is TGTGCTAGAGGTTTGGTAGGAGGACAGCTCTATGGCTACACCTTC. Its protein product is CARGLVGGQLYGYTF. Full variable domain (outside the CDR3, taken from reference TRBV12-5 and TRBJ1-2): DARVTQTPRHKVTEMGQEVTMRCQPILGHNTVFWYRQTMMQGLELLAYFRNRAPLDDSGMPKDRFSAEMPDATLATLKIQPSEPRDSAVYFCARGLVGGQLYGYTFGSGTRLTVV.

The J gene is TRBJ2-3, the V gene TRBV3-2; TRBD1, as called in the table, went unchecked against the DNA. TRBV3-2 is shown as a pseudogene. This CDR3 is 14 amino acids long. The CDR3 sequence: CASSLPGAWDTQYF. The CDR3 DNA reads TGTGCCAGCAGCCTGCCGGGGGCGTGGGATACGCAGTATTTT.

Remarks on this clonotype: A much larger clonotype is one base distant, so this may be a read error. The genes are TRBV7-2 and TRBJ2-3; 16 nucleotides align to TRBD2. CDR1 SGHTA and CDR2 FQGNSA come from the germline V gene. This CDR3 contains 19 residues. CDR3 DNA sequence: TGTGCCAACAGCTTAGCGCCGGGACTAGCGGGGGGGCCCACAGATACGCAGTATTTT. It specifies CANSLAPGLAGGPTDTQYF.

The chain is built from TRBV27 and TRBJ1-1; 9 nucleotides align to TRBD1. Germline CDR1 and CDR2: MNHEY and SMNVEV (reference sequence). The V and J ends lost 6 bases and 3 bases, in that order; junction bases with no gene match: 5. The CDR3 spans 14 residues. CDR3 amino acids: CASSFTGGYTEAFF. DNA for the CDR3: TGTGCCAGCAGCTTTACAGGGGGCTACACTGAAGCTTTCTTT.

This clonotype was recorded a few times. Here the CDR3 reads CASSLGQAALGEAFF. The CDR3 nucleotides read TGTGCCAGCAGCTTAGGACAGGCCGCGTTGGGTGAAGCTTTCTTT. The chain recombines TRBV7-9 with TRBJ1-1; D may be TRBD1 (6 bases). From germline, CDR1 is SEHNR and CDR2 FQNEAQ (reference sequence). There are 15 residues in the CDR3. The V gene lost 1 base and the J gene lost 7 bases, with 16 bases spanning the gap.

This clonotype was found a few times. The rearrangement links TRBV4-3 to TRBJ1-1; D gene ambiguous. The CDR3 extends over 15 amino acids. CDR1 and CDR2 from the germline V gene are LGHNA and YSLEER. The V end lost 0 bases, the J end lost 3 bases, and 11 bases lay between the germline ends. The CDR3 sequence: CASSQDIGRYTEAFF. Written as DNA, the CDR3 is TGCGCCAGCAGCCAAGATATCGGCCGGTACACTGAAGCTTTCTTT.

This clonotype was recorded many times. The genes are TRBV4-1 and TRBJ2-3; 7 bases map to TRBD2. Germline CDR1 MGHRA, CDR2 YSYEKL. J lost 3 bases, V lost 0 bases, and 9 bases had no gene match. This CDR3 spans 17 amino acids. The CDR3 coding sequence is TGCGCCAGCAGCCAAGATGGGAGGGGATCTGGTACAGATACGCAGTATTTT. This codes for CASSQDGRGSGTDTQYF.

The V call is TRBV28, the J call TRBJ1-6; D possibly corresponds to TRBD1 (5 bases). The germline gives CDR1 MDHEN, CDR2 SYDVKM. V dropped 5 bases and J dropped 12 bases, with 17 bases sitting between them. This CDR3 region has 14 residues. DNA for the CDR3: TGTGCCAGCAGTCCACCGGGACCCACTATACCCCTCCACTTT. It yields the protein CASSPPGPTIPLHF.

This clonotype has just a few counts. The chain uses TRBV2 and TRBJ1-2; no clear D gene. CDR3 length: 16 residues. Trimming stripped 2 bases from V and 3 bases from J, with 16 bases between. CDR1 and CDR2 from the germline V gene are SNHLY and FYNNEI. The CDR3 bases are TGTGCCAGCAGTGAACGGCGGACGGAAATTTACTATGGCTACACCTTC. The encoded protein is CASSERRTEIYYGYTF.

As to this clonotype: One end of the junction is discordant with germline, which a read error may explain. The chain combines TRBV7-2 with TRBJ2-5; D may be TRBD1 (5 bases). The CDR3 spans 14 residues. The germline V gene has CDR1 SGHTA and CDR2 FQGNSA. The chain's CDR3 is CASSPDSDQETQHF. CDR3 bases: TGTGCCAGCAGCCCAGACAGCGATCAAGAGACCCAGCACTTC.

This clonotype was seen at least ten times. The chain links TRBV14 to TRBJ2-1; 8 bases line up with TRBD2. Germline V gene lookup returns CDR1 SGHDN and CDR2 FVKESK. This CDR3 has 14 amino acids. V gave up 2 bases and J gave up 9 bases; unmatched junction bases: 6. The CDR3 nucleotides read TGTGCCAGCAGCCAACGGGGACTAGAAGCTGAGCAGTTCTTC. Amino acids: CASSQRGLEAEQFF.

This clonotype was counted a few times. The genes are TRBV6-2 or TRBV6-3 and TRBJ2-7, with 9 bases fitting TRBD2. CDR1 is MNHEY, CDR2 SVGEGT, per germline. J gave up 5 bases and V 8 bases, and 7 bases lay outside the gene matches. The CDR3 contains 13 residues. The CDR3 bases are TGTGCCAGCGTCCTAGCGGGAAAGGACGAGCAGTACTTC. It codes for CASVLAGKDEQYF.

Many counts were recorded for this clonotype. The gene calls are TRBV18 and TRBJ2-4; the match to TRBD2 covers 9 bases. The V segment lost 2 bases and the J segment 5 bases; nucleotides outside the gene matches: 7. The CDR3 is 16 residues long. Looked up from germline, CDR1 is KGHSH and CDR2 is LQKENI. The CDR3 sequence is CASSPGLAGVENIQYF. The CDR3 bases are TGTGCCAGCTCACCAGGGTTAGCGGGAGTTGAAAACATTCAGTACTTC.

To note about this clonotype: A read error is possible here, since a much larger clone lies one base away. The chain combines TRBV9 with TRBJ1-1; no definite D call. The CDR3 covers 14 residues. The V and J ends lost 0 bases and 1 base respectively, with 7 bases between them. Germline CDR1 is SGDLS and CDR2 is YYNGEE. The CDR3 nucleotides read TGTGCCAGCAGCGTAGGGGTCCCGAACACTGAAGCTTTCTTT. Its translation: CASSVGVPNTEAFF.

This clonotype turned up a few times. The chain uses TRBV20-1 and TRBJ1-6; TRBD1 aligns across 9 bases. V lost 5 bases to trimming and J lost 9 bases; unmatched junction nucleotides: 8. This CDR3 has 14 residues. Germline V gives CDR1 DFQATT, CDR2 SNEGSKA (reference sequence). DNA of the CDR3: TGCAGTGCTCCCGCCGGGACAGGGATTTCACCCCTCCACTTT. It is translated as CSAPAGTGISPLHF.

CDR3 residues: CASSLTSRGASTDTQYF. The CDR3 nucleotides read TGTGCCAGCAGCTTAACTTCGCGGGGTGCTAGCACAGATACGCAGTATTTT. The chain employs TRBV7-2 and TRBJ2-3; possible D gene TRBD2, 6 bases. There are 17 residues in the CDR3. Germline V gene data show CDR1 as SGHTA and CDR2 as FQGNSA. The V gene lost 2 bases and the J gene lost 0 bases, with 15 bases spanning the gap.

This clonotype has ten or more counts. The chain uses TRBV12-3 or TRBV12-4 and TRBJ2-3; no clear D gene. The V end was cut by 3 bases, the J end by 2 bases, with 12 bases between. The CDR3 has 15 amino acids. In DNA, the CDR3 is TGTGCCAGCAGTTTGCAGGACCTTCACACAGATACGCAGTATTTT. Its protein product is CASSLQDLHTDTQYF.

This clonotype was recorded a few times. V is TRBV7-9 and J is TRBJ2-7; 7 positions agree with TRBD1. The CDR3 has 15 amino acids. V shed 6 bases, J shed 3 bases, and the junction held 11 bases outside the gene matches. Germline loops: CDR1 SEHNR, CDR2 FQNEAQ (reference sequence). The CDR3, as DNA: TGTGCCAGCAGGGGACCGGGACAGCAACACTACGAGCAGTACTTC. Its translation: CASRGPGQQHYEQYF.